This TCR beta chain was sequenced in a study of CD8 T cells in Susac syndrome. CD8+ and CD4+ T cells from blood underwent TCR beta sequencing. Healthy donors matched for age and sex were used as controls. RNA amounts of about 0.5 to 1 ug underwent reverse transcription with random hexamers. Amplification of TCR beta CDR3 spanned 54 Vbeta and 13 Jbeta via immunoSEQ multiplex PCR. TCRdb reprocessed the immunoSEQ multiplex PCR reads via MiXCR and lists one record per CDR3 protein. The sample lists roughly 190,000 distinct CDR3 sequences, approximately 93% occurring once. The V and J ends lost 0 bases and 2 bases, in that order; junction bases with no gene match: 1. Germline loops: CDR1 DFQATT, CDR2 SNEGSKA (reference sequence). The CDR3 has 16 amino acids.

This sequence originates from a human donor in good health. V and J are TRBV20-1 and TRBJ2-1; 13 bases map to TRBD2. The material sequenced was CD4+ T cells from PBMCs. The CDR3 nucleotides read TGCAGTGCTAGAGACGGGACTAGCGGGACCTACAATGAGCAGTTCTTC. Protein: CSARDGTSGTYNEQFF.